This TCR beta chain appears in the sequencing data of a study of blood T cell repertoires in COVID-19. People in the exposed group encountered a COVID-19 case within 2 weeks before entering the study. Germline trimming cut 4 bases from V and 9 bases from J; bases unmatched to any gene: 17. CDR3 length: 17 amino acids. CDR1 is MGHDK, CDR2 SYGVNS, per germline. Clones were sequenced by immunoSEQ multiplex PCR, and TCRdb holds only the in-frame ones, with some missing. The data hold about 430,000 clones, with around nine tenths observed a single time. The receptor was isolated from a woman aged 18-29 years who had been exposed to COVID-19. The V gene is TRBV25-1, the J gene TRBJ1-5; 8 bases agree with TRBD1. Source material: PBMCs or T cells enriched from blood (not recorded which). In DNA form, the CDR3 reads TGTGCCAGCAGTGCCAGAGCGGGGACAGGCGCCGTCTGGCCCCAGCATTTT. Its translation is CASSARAGTGAVWPQHF.